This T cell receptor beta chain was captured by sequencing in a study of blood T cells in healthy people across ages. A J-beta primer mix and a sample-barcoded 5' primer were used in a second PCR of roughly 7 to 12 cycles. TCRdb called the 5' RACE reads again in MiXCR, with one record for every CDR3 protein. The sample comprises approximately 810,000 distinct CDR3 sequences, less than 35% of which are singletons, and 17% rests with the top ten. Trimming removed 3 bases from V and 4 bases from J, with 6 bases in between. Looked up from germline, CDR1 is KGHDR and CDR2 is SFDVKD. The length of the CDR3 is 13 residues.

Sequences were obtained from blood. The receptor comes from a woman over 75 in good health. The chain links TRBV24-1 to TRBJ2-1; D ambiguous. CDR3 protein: CATSDEKYNEQFF. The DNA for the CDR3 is TGTGCCACCAGTGATGAGAAGTACAATGAGCAGTTCTTC.